This T cell receptor (beta chain) was recovered during a study of cytomegalovirus exposure and HLA in healthy donors (dated by TCRdb to about 2017). As for the study more broadly: An earlier analysis of some 600 of the donors reported approximately 280 Gb of sequence data and 95 million to 130 million unique TCR beta sequences obtained from about 200 million T cells. An early release that covered several hundred HLA-typed donors contained about 290 gigabases of sequencing data and 85 million to 100 million unique TCR sequences. Of the approximately 400 genotyped donors, approximately 81% were placed in the genetic ancestry cluster associated with self-reported Caucasian donors. The study was designed to test whether signatures of past pathogen exposure could be identified by cataloging public T cell receptors. The study profiled the T cell repertoires of 666 subjects by immunosequencing and related them to cytomegalovirus serostatus. A separate validation cohort of approximately 130 different subjects was used in addition to the roughly 720-subject first cohort. To predict cytomegalovirus infection status, the study brought together high-throughput TCR immunosequencing, statistical association of individual TCRs with disease status, and machine learning. A later analysis re-examined previously published TCR beta repertoires from just over 650 donors and added high-resolution HLA genotyping to investigate patterns of TCR occurrence. Rather than using new phenotypic data, the later analysis identified candidate immune exposures from TCR beta sequences and from how often those sequences occurred across donors. In an earlier analysis of about 590 of the donors, high-throughput TCR beta sequencing was used to judge whether each TCR beta V gene segment behaved as functional or pseudogenic. Donor age, sex, ethnicity and CMV serostatus were compiled alongside the repertoire data. A later genetic analysis used genome-wide SNP genotypes for about 55% of the 666 donors, treating that subset as a discovery cohort. Every repertoire in the discovery cohort had been generated on one and the same sequencing platform. HLA typing included class I and class II loci at four-digit resolution. Typing coverage differed by locus: A, B, C, DRB1 and DQB1 were typed in roughly 629-640 donors, DQA1 in about 500, DPA1 in 600 to 610, and DPB1 in about 450. Roughly five DR-DQ haplotypes were handled as single units for association and clustering, since linkage in the cohort was strong. On average, roughly 200,000 unique TCR beta nucleotide sequences were sequenced per donor among a few hundred genotyped donors of the cohort, with around 19% of those sequences being non-productive. Study-wide conclusions, independent of this receptor: While some public TCRs were present in many individuals, most TCR sequences turned up only very rarely across donors. Only TCR beta chains were sequenced in this cohort, and the absence of alpha or paired-chain data limited detectable features. Because HLA typing was unavailable for some donors at each locus, only the typed subset was used in association tests. A later analysis found that TCR association rates varied across HLA loci, with DRB1 alleles showing the most associated TCRs and HLA-C alleles the fewest. When HLA alleles, especially DR and DQ, strongly co-occurred, attributing TCR associations to individual alleles was difficult. At a false discovery rate of 0.05, a later analysis linked around 17,000 TCR beta sequences to specific HLA alleles. An earlier analysis of some 560 of the donors showed that most TCR beta V segments appeared in productive rearrangements either about 90% or about 30% of the time, which broadly matched IMGT annotations. A few of the identified cytomegalovirus-associated TCR beta chains were confirmed in vitro to be specific for cytomegalovirus antigens. Immune exposure information for the cohort was limited to CMV serostatus. In a later genetic analysis, a missense DCLRE1C variant was associated with V-gene and J-gene trimming of TCR beta chains, and the association was replicated in an independent cohort. A later analysis reported that several top co-occurrence clusters appeared linked to parvovirus B19, influenza, CMV and Epstein-Barr virus. The classifier was reported to diagnose cytomegalovirus status with high specificity and sensitivity in both the original cohort and the validation cohort. Compared with the approximately 720-donor mean, donors in an Asian-associated ancestry cluster had fewer N-insertions in productive TCRs, according to a later genetic analysis. Roughly uniform sequencing depth across donors was assumed in presence/absence analyses, although this assumption may not hold. The authors suggested that the approach could potentially be generalized to other disease states and immunological phenotypes. Because counts were too low, some 17 rarely observed V segments, including chromosome 9 orphons, were left out of the earlier analysis of several hundred of the donors. The study listed 150 to 200 TCR beta chains as associated with cytomegalovirus. A later analysis found that HLA-associated TCR beta chains were more clonally expanded and had lower generation probabilities than equally common non-associated chains. Some IMGT-functional V segments, including TRBV6-2 and TRBV6-3, could not be distinguished by the 87-base-pair reads and were therefore excluded. A later analysis found that most CMV-associated TCR beta chains appeared HLA-restricted, with HLA associations seemingly driven largely by CMV exposure. Linkage disequilibrium might explain the correlated functional status among segregating V segments, but an unknown experimental factor could not be excluded. A further reported finding was that TCR beta sequences accurately predicted the HLA-A and HLA-B alleles for most subjects in the first cohort. A cluster of highly shared sequence variants was judged likely to represent a technical artifact of the sequencing pipeline.

The cohort was made up of several hundred healthy bone marrow donors. At the time of sampling, every cohort member was nominally healthy, though immune exposures that went unrecorded were likely present. The donor tested CMV seronegative, placing the donor among the 352 seronegative members of the cohort. A peripheral blood sample was collected from each donor, and TCR beta sequencing was performed on peripheral blood mononuclear cells. Genomic DNA was extracted from the blood cell samples with the Qiagen DNeasy Blood Extraction Kit. For this clone: What antigen it recognizes has not been identified. Base quality data are lacking; no much larger clone is found one base away.

The CDR3 spans 13 residues, from the cysteine through the phenylalanine. Only the CDR3 portion is preserved as DNA: 39 bases, with reading frame beginning at the first base. Looking up the germline V gene yields CDR1 SGHVS and CDR2 FQNEAQ. V was cut back by 2 bases and J by 10 bases, leaving a gap of 14 bases between them. To prepare the library, the immunoSEQ multiplex PCR assay was applied. For the multiplex PCR, a mixture combining 60 forward primers for TCR Vbeta segments and 13 reverse primers for TCR Jbeta segments was used. The CDR3 region of rearranged TCR beta genes was amplified from genomic DNA by a multiplex PCR assay. On the Illumina HiSeq System, the amplified TCR beta libraries were sequenced as 87-base-pair reads. Concerning the study's data processing: A later analysis counted tens of millions of unique TCR beta chains across the 550 to 800 repertoires, and 10 million to 12 million of these chains were shared by at least two donors. To remove PCR and sequencing errors, raw reads were error-corrected and collapsed into unique sequences using a nearest-neighbor algorithm that merged closely related sequences. Alignment of CDR3 sequences to IMGT reference sequences was used to assign V, D and J gene segments. For a sequence to be retained, a match of at least six nucleotides was required to both a V gene segment and a J gene segment. Rearrangements were classified as productive when the CDR3 lacked stop codons and remained in frame with V and J, and all other rearrangements were classified as non-productive. Following IMGT convention, CDR3 was defined as the stretch from the second conserved V-encoded cysteine to the conserved J-encoded phenylalanine. In an earlier analysis of around 570 of the donors, sequences lacking an unambiguous match to a single V gene segment were excluded. An earlier analysis of 550 to 650 of the donors classified V segments as functional when productive rearrangements were above 56.7% and as segregating when the standard deviation between donors was above 5%. To diagnose cytomegalovirus status from the catalog of TCR beta chain sequences, a statistical classification framework was built. In a later analysis, V and J genes were assigned by comparing TCR nucleotide sequences against IMGT/GENE-DB human TR gene sequences. The TCRdist pipeline was used in a later analysis to assign CDR3 sequences and most-parsimonious VDJ recombination scenarios. In a later analysis, each TCR beta chain was defined by its CDR3 amino acid sequence together with its V-gene family, and reads without a unique V-gene family were excluded. In a later analysis, fewer than 650 highly shared, low-generation-probability nucleotide sequences were removed to address suspected cross-contamination and a sequencing artifact. A later analysis calculated a clonal expansion index for each public chain from normalized within-repertoire ranks of inferred template counts. A later analysis computed generation probabilities with a VDJ recombination model fitted to out-of-frame rearrangements, and checked the results against IGoR. A later analysis scored TCR-TCR, TCR-HLA and TCR-CMV co-occurrence with hypergeometric tests, applying a repertoire-size bias correction to TCR pairs. To estimate false discovery rates, a later analysis permuted the HLA or CMV assignments 20 times. In a later analysis, co-occurring TCRs were grouped using DBSCAN, with TCRdist sequence similarity added in when clustering inside HLA-allele-positive subsets. Co-occurrence clustering excluded repertoires with fewer than 30,000 or more than 120,000 public chains, plus five with anomalous nucleotide sharing. TCRdb stores this immuneACCESS table with in-frame sequences only. Part of the clones is absent; in the studies checked, under half of the shortfall reflects unresolved V genes, and no reason is known for the rest. V and J calls and clone size are given by that table; D and trimming were obtained from the DNA. Across this sample there are roughly 140,000 clones, with roughly 84% seen only once. The ten largest account for roughly 2.4% of the sample.

The source of this sequence is a woman aged 18-29 years in good health and CMV-seronegative. The sample was PBMCs. The rearranged segments are TRBV7-8 and TRBJ1-2, with TRBD1 as a weak D call on 5 bases. The sequenced DNA: TGTGCCAGCAGCTTACCTGCGGGACGGTCCTACACCTTC. It translates to CASSLPAGRSYTF. The full variable domain, completed from the reference TRBV7-8 and TRBJ1-2 proteins outside the CDR3, reads GAGVSQSPRYKVAKRGQDVALRCDPISGHVSLFWYQQALGQGPEFLTYFQNEAQLDKSGLPSDRFFAERPEGSVSTLKIQRTQQEDSAVYLCASSLPAGRSYTFGSGTRLTVV.